The 13 T cell receptor beta chains below were found in one sample sequenced in a study of human T cells and chemical hapten exposure. A single record per CDR3 protein comes from TCRdb applying MiXCR to the RACE reads. Here the sample spans under 450,000 distinct CDR3 sequences, roughly 5% being singletons. Time point specified: patch test 1, 2 weeks after DPC sensitization. Treatment defined: therapeutic diphenylcyclopropenone sensitization with weekly scalp DPC. Sequencing was performed on whole blood, taken in connection with sensitization to the hapten diphenylcyclopropenone (DPC). Receptor source: a woman in her forties or fifties with alopecia areata. Some clones in this sample may be carry-over from other donors' samples.

This clonotype was observed a handful of times. The V call is TRBV7-2, the J call TRBJ1-5, with a possible D match to TRBD1 (5 bases). This CDR3 has 15 amino acids. The ends were cut back, 5 bases at V and 7 bases at J, with 18 bases in the middle. Germline lookup yields CDR1 SGHTA and CDR2 FQGNSA. The CDR3 is CASSPRSGGGQPQHF. The CDR3 DNA reads as TGTGCCAGCAGCCCCCGGTCGGGGGGTGGACAGCCCCAGCATTTT.

At least ten counts were recorded for this clonotype. The chain is built from TRBV7-6 and TRBJ1-2, with no clear D. V lost 4 bases, J lost 4 bases, and 16 bases lay in between. Germline CDR1 and CDR2: SGHVS and FNYEAQ. This CDR3 is built from 15 residues. CDR3 nucleotides: TGTGCCAGCAGCTCCTCCGGCTCAGGAGGCTATGGCTACACCTTC. Translated, it gives CASSSSGSGGYGYTF.

Many counts were recorded for this clonotype. The chain is built from TRBV24-1 and TRBJ2-5; either TRBD1 or TRBD2 may supply D (5 bases each). From germline, CDR1 is KGHDR and CDR2 SFDVKD. The CDR3 is made up of 13 amino acids. Trimming stripped 5 bases from V and 1 base from J, with 7 bases between. In nucleotides, the CDR3 is TGTGCCACCAGTGGGGACGCCCAAGAGACCCAGTACTTC. As protein: CATSGDAQETQYF.

This clonotype was seen a handful of times. The chain has TRBV7-2 and TRBJ1-1; TRBD1 is a possible D gene (5 bases). Germline CDR1 SGHTA, CDR2 FQGNSA. V was trimmed by 1 base and J by 1 base, leaving 10 bases between them. The CDR3 consists of 15 residues. The CDR3 nucleotides are TGTGCCAGCAGCTTAGGAGGGACTCAGAACACTGAAGCTTTCTTT. It specifies CASSLGGTQNTEAFF.

This clonotype was seen a few times. This sequence joins TRBV27 and TRBJ2-1, with D perhaps TRBD1 or TRBD2 (5 bases each). Trimming removed 0 bases at V and 9 bases at J, with 12 bases between. The CDR3 contains 14 residues. Germline CDR1 is MNHEY and CDR2 is SMNVEV (reference sequence). CDR3 in amino acids: CASSLSPGAGEQFF. CDR3 DNA sequence: TGTGCCAGCAGTTTATCGCCCGGGGCGGGTGAGCAGTTCTTC.

This clonotype was seen at least ten times. The V gene is TRBV5-1, the J gene TRBJ2-1, with a possible D match to TRBD1 (6 bases). The CDR3 sequence is 13 residues long. V dropped 1 base and J dropped 5 bases, with 7 bases sitting between them. CDR1 is SGHRS, CDR2 YFSETQ, per germline. The chain's CDR3 is CASSLNRDNEQFF. The CDR3 bases are TGCGCCAGCAGCTTGAACAGGGACAATGAGCAGTTCTTC.

This clonotype was counted a few times. V gene TRBV13 combines with J gene TRBJ2-5; 11 bases match TRBD2. The germline gives CDR1 PRHDT, CDR2 FYEKMQ (reference sequence). V was pared by 4 bases and J by 2 bases, with 6 bases of the junction left unmatched. This CDR3 comprises 16 residues. The CDR3 is CASSSRLAGLQETQYF. The CDR3 nucleotides are TGTGCCAGCAGCTCGAGACTAGCGGGATTACAAGAGACCCAGTACTTC.

This clonotype has more than one count but fewer than ten. The V and J genes are TRBV5-1 and TRBJ1-2; D unclear. Trimming stripped 0 bases from V and 1 base from J, with 13 bases between. Germline V lookup: CDR1 SGHRS, CDR2 YFSETQ. The CDR3 runs 16 residues. The CDR3 reads CASSLGSLTLNYGYTF. CDR3 nucleotides: TGCGCCAGCAGCTTGGGGAGCCTGACCCTTAACTATGGCTACACCTTC.

This clonotype came up many times. The chain links TRBV6-6 to TRBJ1-1; the D gene is possibly TRBD1 (6 bases). The germline V and J ends were trimmed by 5 bases and 10 bases, with 14 bases remaining between them. Germline V gene sequence: CDR1 MNHNY, CDR2 SVGAGI (reference sequence). The length of the CDR3 is 12 residues. The chain's CDR3 is CASSPEQGRAFF. CDR3 bases: TGTGCCAGCAGTCCGGAACAGGGTAGAGCTTTCTTT.

This clonotype appeared a few times. This chain links TRBV7-8 with TRBJ2-7, with D tentatively TRBD1 or TRBD2 (5 bases each). Germline-derived CDR1 and CDR2 are SGHVS and FQNEAQ. This CDR3 spans 18 amino acids. The V end lost 6 bases, the J end lost 3 bases, and 27 bases lay between the germline ends. In DNA form, the CDR3 reads TGTGCCAGCAGGGGTGTACGGGGCCCGCCCACTAGGTACTACGAGCAGTACTTC. Translating it yields CASRGVRGPPTRYYEQYF.

This clonotype was counted ten times or more. This chain joins TRBV4-1 and TRBJ1-5; D is unresolved. Germline V lookup: CDR1 MGHRA, CDR2 YSYEKL. V was shortened by 1 base and J by 1 base, with 5 bases between the two germline ends. The length of the CDR3 is 14 residues. The CDR3 is CASSQVVSNQPQHF. In DNA, the CDR3 is TGCGCCAGCAGCCAAGTGGTGAGCAATCAGCCCCAGCATTTT.

At least ten counts were recorded for this clonotype. The V gene is TRBV23-1, the J gene TRBJ2-7, with 9 bases that match TRBD1. TRBV23-1 is marked as an open reading frame, function uncertain. The CDR3 is 16 residues long. J lost 5 bases, V lost 2 bases, and 10 bases had no gene match. The CDR3 loop is CASSQRTGTGQNEQYF. In nucleotides, the CDR3 is TGCGCCAGCAGTCAACGGACCGGGACAGGGCAGAACGAGCAGTACTTC.

This clonotype showed up many times. This CDR3 is CASILDRGNTEAFF. In DNA form, the CDR3 reads TGTGCCAGCATCCTGGACAGGGGGAACACTGAAGCTTTCTTT. This chain joins TRBV7-9 and TRBJ1-1, with 9 nucleotides matching TRBD1. V shed 7 bases and J 1 base; nucleotides not matched to a gene: 4. The germline V gene has CDR1 SEHNR and CDR2 FQNEAQ (reference sequence). This CDR3 has 14 residues. The entire variable domain, with the rest obtained from reference TRBV7-9 and TRBJ1-1, is as follows: DTGVSQNPRHKITKRGQNVTFRCDPISEHNRLYWYRQTLGQGPEFLTYFQNEAQLEKSRLLSDRFSAERPKGSFSTLEIQRTEQGDSAMYLCASILDRGNTEAFFGQGTRLTVV.